The TCR beta chain under discussion was sequenced for a study of cytomegalovirus exposure and HLA in healthy donors. Overall study findings and caveats: Previous analysis showed most TCR beta V segments were productive about 87% or about 30% of the time. Three CMV-associated chains were confirmed in vitro to be specific for CMV antigens.

The PCR made use of 60 Vbeta and 13 Jbeta primers. Repertoires were generated with immunoSEQ multiplex PCR, while TCRdb's copy carries only in-frame clones and drops some. Of 120,000 or so clones in the sample, around 82% were seen once. Germline V gene sequence: CDR1 MRHNA, CDR2 SNTAGT. This CDR3 has 19 residues. A word on this clone: Its specificity is unknown. At one of its ends the junction is not consistent with the germline gene, which may arise from a read error.

Sequenced sample: PBMCs. The clonotype originates from a female donor in good health and CMV-seronegative. V usage is TRBV6-4 and J usage is TRBJ2-4; 7 bases map to TRBD2. The CDR3 reads CASSTPKKDGRLAKNSQYF. As DNA, the CDR3 is TGTGCCAGCAGCACCCCCAAAAAGGACGGGAGGTTAGCCAAAAACAGTCAGTACTTC.